This T cell receptor (beta chain) emerged from a study of early T cells in non-severe SARS-CoV-2 infection. On the study more broadly: Chains were unpaired, as sequencing was done on bulk RNA from unsorted whole blood.

Separate cDNA molecules each had unique molecular identifiers attached to them. From the 5' RACE reads, TCRdb called clonotypes with MiXCR, one entry per CDR3 protein. The sample carries some 87,000 distinct CDR3 sequences, about 12% recorded once. This clonotype was observed many times. This CDR3 spans 15 amino acids. Germline lookup yields CDR1 MGHDK and CDR2 SYGVNS. The germline V and J ends were trimmed by 1 base and 6 bases, with 15 bases remaining between them. The J gene is TRBJ1-1, the V gene TRBV25-1; D possibly corresponds to TRBD1 (6 bases). The TCR sequence derives from an adult who was a healthcare worker with PCR-confirmed SARS-CoV-2 infection or an uninfected control (not recorded which). The specimen sequenced was whole blood. CDR3 sequence: CASSESLRGGPEAFF. The CDR3 bases are TGTGCCAGCAGTGAATCGTTAAGAGGGGGTCCTGAAGCTTTCTTT.